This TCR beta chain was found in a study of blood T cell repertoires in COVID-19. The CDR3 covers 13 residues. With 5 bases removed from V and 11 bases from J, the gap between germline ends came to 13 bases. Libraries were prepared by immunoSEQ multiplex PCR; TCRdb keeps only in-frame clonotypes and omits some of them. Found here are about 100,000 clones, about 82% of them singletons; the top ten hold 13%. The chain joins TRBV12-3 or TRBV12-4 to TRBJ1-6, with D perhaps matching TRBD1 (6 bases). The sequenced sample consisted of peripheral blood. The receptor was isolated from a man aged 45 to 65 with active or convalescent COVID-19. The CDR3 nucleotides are TGTGCCAGCAGTAGAATGAGGGGGACACCCCTCCACTTT. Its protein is CASSRMRGTPLHF.